This TCR beta chain was obtained from a study of sequential checkpoint blockade in melanoma. Across the whole study: TCRβ was sequenced from DNA of about 94 pretreatment tumors. The study's findings and limits: For nivolumab-first patients, baseline tumor clonality was associated with response.

The CDR3 has 16 residues. CDR1 is SGHNT and CDR2 is YENEEA in the germline V gene. The V and J ends lost 3 bases and 4 bases, in that order; junction bases with no gene match: 6. This clone was seen only a few times. The antigen is unknown. Described treatment: randomized to nivolumab then ipilimumab (arm A) or the reverse (arm B). Clones were read by immunoSEQ multiplex PCR, and TCRdb kept only the in-frame ones, dropping some. The data contain about 37,000 clones, roughly 32% of them singletons. Specimen: tumor tissue (inferred from file names), collected from a patient given nivolumab and ipilimumab in sequence. The receptor comes from a human donor with melanoma. The V gene is TRBV11-3, the J gene TRBJ1-1; 12 bases line up with TRBD1. The CDR3 spells CASSFLPGQGATEAFF. DNA of the CDR3: TGTGCCAGCAGCTTCTTGCCGGGACAGGGGGCCACTGAAGCTTTCTTT.